Listed below are T cell receptor beta chains from one sample, sequenced in a study of cytomegalovirus exposure and HLA in healthy donors. Profiled with immunoSEQ multiplex PCR; TCRdb holds only in-frame clones, not every one. The sample yields 150,000 or so clones, of which the top ten take up under 2%. The sample comprised PBMCs. These TCRs come from a woman aged 45-65 years in good health and CMV-seronegative. The CDR3 runs from the conserved cysteine through the conserved F or W. Each record gives: V gene, J gene, CDR3 protein.

TRBV27,TRBJ2-7,CASSQTSGRGYEQYF
TRBV11-2,TRBJ2-3,CASSLGADTQYF
TRBV27,TRBJ1-5,CASTDRGGNNQPQHF
TRBV25-1,TRBJ1-2,CASSRNAYGYTF
TRBV7-8,TRBJ1-5,CASSVDSFNQPQHF
TRBV25-1,TRBJ1-2,CASSDHGDRNYGYTF
TRBV4-2,TRBJ2-7,CASSQASLVTYEQYF
TRBV11-3,TRBJ2-1,CASSLDQGALYNEQFF
TRBV19,TRBJ1-5,CARRETVHSNQPQHF
TRBV6-1,TRBJ2-7,CASSADRSSYEQYF
TRBV19,TRBJ2-7,CASRATGTSGDYEQYF
TRBV4-1,TRBJ2-7,CASSARDRGVPPAYEQYF
TRBV5-6,TRBJ2-4,CASTLGRLAKNIQYF
TRBV9,TRBJ2-7,CASSAGSGSYEQYF
TRBV5-4,TRBJ1-4,CASSSTGDATNEKLFF
TRBV5-1,TRBJ2-1,CASSLGIRDFRSWKFF
TRBV18,TRBJ2-2,CASSPGYEAGELFF
TRBV5-1,TRBJ2-2,CARGLESFSGELFF